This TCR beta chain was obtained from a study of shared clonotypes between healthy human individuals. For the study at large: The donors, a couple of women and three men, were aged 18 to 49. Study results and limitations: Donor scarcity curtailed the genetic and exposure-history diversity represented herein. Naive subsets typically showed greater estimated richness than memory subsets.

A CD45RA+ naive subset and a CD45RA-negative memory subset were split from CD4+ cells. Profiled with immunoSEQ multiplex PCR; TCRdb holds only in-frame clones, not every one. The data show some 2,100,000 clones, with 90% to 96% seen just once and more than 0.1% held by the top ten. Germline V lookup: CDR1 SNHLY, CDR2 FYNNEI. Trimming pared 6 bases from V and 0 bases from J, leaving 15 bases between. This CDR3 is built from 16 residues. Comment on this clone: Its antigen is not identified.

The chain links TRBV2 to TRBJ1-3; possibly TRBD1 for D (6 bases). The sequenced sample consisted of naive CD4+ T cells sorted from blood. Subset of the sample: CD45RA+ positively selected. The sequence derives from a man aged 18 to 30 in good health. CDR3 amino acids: CASSNVLTGSGNTIYF. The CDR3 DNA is TGTGCCAGCAGCAATGTATTGACAGGCTCTGGAAACACCATATATTTT.